A single sample is the source of the 4 T cell receptor beta chains below, sequenced in a study of tumor-infiltrating lymphocytes in oesophageal squamous cell carcinoma. One entry per CDR3 protein, called by TCRdb with MiXCR from the PCR reads. Of some 16,000 distinct CDR3 sequences in the sample, 50% were seen once. Sequences were obtained from esophageal tumor tissue. These receptors were taken from a male donor with esophageal squamous cell carcinoma.

By sample fraction, this clonotype is medium-sized. This chain uses TRBV7-6 with TRBJ2-2, with 10 positions matching TRBD1. The V segment lost 5 bases and the J segment 7 bases; nucleotides outside the gene matches: 4. The CDR3 has 14 residues. From germline, CDR1 is SGHVS and CDR2 FNYEAQ. In nucleotides, the CDR3 is TGTGCCAGCAGCCCCAGGACAGGGGGCGGGGAGCTGTTTTTT. Translation: CASSPRTGGGELFF.

Details on this clonotype: An end of the junction does not agree with germline; a read error may underlie this. This chain links TRBV7-8 with TRBJ2-7; D not certain. Germline lookup yields CDR1 SGHVS and CDR2 FQNEAQ. The CDR3 is 17 residues long. CDR3 amino acids: CASSFETEALITPPLRF. In DNA form, the CDR3 reads TGTGCCAGCAGCTTCGAAACAGAAGCTCTAATCACCCCTCCACTTCGGTTC.

About this clonotype: Likely a read error: the CDR3 ends without its conserved phenylalanine or tryptophan. It is unclear where the CDR3 begins or ends on the DNA, so no DNA is shown, and the CDR3 is as TCRdb lists it. This rearrangement joins TRBV12-5 to TRBJ2-1; the D call TRBD1 from the table was never checked on the DNA. Germline V gene data show CDR1 as LGHNT and CDR2 as FRNRAP. The CDR3 has 14 amino acids, counting both end residues. The chain's CDR3 is CASVRAAPTMSSSS.

This clonotype was picked up a small number of times. The rearrangement links TRBV30 to TRBJ2-3; D ambiguous. Germline V lookup: CDR1 GTSNPN, CDR2 SVGIG (reference sequence). CDR3 length: 11 amino acids. V shed 3 bases and J shed 3 bases, with 4 bases lying between them. For the CDR3, the DNA is TGTGCCTGGAGGAAGACAGATACGCAGTATTTT. Protein product: CAWRKTDTQYF.